This T cell receptor (beta chain) was captured by sequencing in a study of T-cell reconstitution after alpha-beta-depleted transplantation in children. Broader study findings: From newly produced T cells came most of the T-cell counts and diversity one year after transplant. After transplant, at about two months, alpha-beta T cells were reportedly derived from several hundred expanded graft clones. The origin of high day-60 TCRbeta diversity in some patients lay in surviving recipient T cells and thymic progenitors.

This clonotype was picked up a small number of times. The antigen is undetermined. The authors prepared the TCRbeta library with unique molecular identifiers. From the PCR reads, TCRdb called clonotypes with MiXCR, one entry per CDR3 protein. Of about 580,000 distinct CDR3 sequences listed, 25% to 30% are singletons. This specimen was PBMCs, taken before TCRalphabeta/CD19-depleted stem cell transplant. The clonotype was recovered from a boy less than two years old with Wiskott-Aldrich syndrome, due to receive a stem cell transplant.

The CDR3 here is CASSPGYRGELFF. The CDR3 DNA is TGTGCCAGCAGCCCGGGGTACCGGGGGGAGCTGTTTTTT. The chain recombines TRBV7-2 with TRBJ2-2, with a tentative D call TRBD2 (5 bases). V lost 5 bases and J 8 bases, leaving 12 bases between the germline ends. This CDR3 has 13 amino acids. Germline loops: CDR1 SGHTA, CDR2 FQGNSA.